The entry below describes one T cell receptor (beta chain). Using immunoSEQ multiplex PCR, the repertoire was profiled, and TCRdb retains in-frame clones only, with some absent. The sample has 15,000 or so clones; approximately 83% are singletons. The sample belongs to a study of T cell changes during pregnancy in multiple sclerosis. The length of the CDR3 is 15 residues. CDR1 and CDR2 (germline): MNHEY, SMNVEV (reference sequence). Trimming shortened V by 5 bases and J by 6 bases, and 17 bases separated the two germline ends. Specimen: CD8+ T cells from peripheral blood mononuclear cells, collected in the first trimester of pregnancy. The V and J genes are TRBV27 and TRBJ2-4; a weak D match, TRBD2 (6 bases). The receptor's source is a female donor with multiple sclerosis, enrolled in a pregnancy study. Written as DNA, the CDR3 is TGTGCCAGCAGTGCGAGGGACTCCGTCCCAAACATTCAGTACTTC. It yields the protein CASSARDSVPNIQYF.